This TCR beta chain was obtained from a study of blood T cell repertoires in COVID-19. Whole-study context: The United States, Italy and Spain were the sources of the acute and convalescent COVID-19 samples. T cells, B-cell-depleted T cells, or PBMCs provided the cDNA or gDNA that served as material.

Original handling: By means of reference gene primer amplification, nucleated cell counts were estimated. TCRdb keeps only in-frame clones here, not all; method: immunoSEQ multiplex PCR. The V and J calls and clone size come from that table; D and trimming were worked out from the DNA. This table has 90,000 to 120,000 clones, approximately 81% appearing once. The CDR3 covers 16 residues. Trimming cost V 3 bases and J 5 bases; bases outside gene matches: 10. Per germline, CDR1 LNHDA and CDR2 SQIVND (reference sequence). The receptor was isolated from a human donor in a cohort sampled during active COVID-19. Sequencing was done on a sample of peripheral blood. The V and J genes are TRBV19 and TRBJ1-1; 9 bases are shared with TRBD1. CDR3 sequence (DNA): TGTGCCAGTAGTATCGACAGGGGGGGGACTCGGACTGAAGCTTTCTTT. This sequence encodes CASSIDRGGTRTEAFF.